This TCR beta chain was sequenced in a study of technical replicates of blood from a handful of donors. Per germline, CDR1 KGHSH and CDR2 LQKENI. V was pared by 0 bases and J by 7 bases, with 4 bases of the junction left unmatched. The CDR3 runs 15 residues. Clones were sequenced by immunoSEQ multiplex PCR, and TCRdb holds only the in-frame ones, with some missing. The repertoire has roughly 72,000 clones, 85% to 95% of them found once; the top ten carry under 0.5%. The sequence derives from a human donor in good health. The chain carries TRBV18 and TRBJ2-1; 9 bases agree with TRBD2. What was sequenced was T cells isolated from PBMCs. The DNA for the CDR3 is TGTGCCAGCTCACCACCACTAGCGGGTTGGAATGAGCAGTTCTTC. Residues: CASSPPLAGWNEQFF.